The 26 T cell receptor beta chains below come from one sample, sequenced in a study of blood T cell repertoires in COVID-19. Sequencing was performed with immunoSEQ multiplex PCR; in TCRdb, only in-frame clones are kept and a portion is missing. This sample has around 16,000 clones, with around 90% found just once. Sequencing was performed on peripheral blood. Receptors were obtained from a human donor in a cohort sampled during active COVID-19.

This chain connects TRBV5-1 to TRBJ2-7, with 9 bases identical to TRBD1. Germline-derived CDR1 and CDR2 are SGHRS and YFSETQ. The V segment lost 2 bases and the J segment 4 bases; nucleotides outside the gene matches: 7. This CDR3 region has 15 residues. This CDR3 reads CASSFGTGMGYEQYF. The CDR3 DNA reads as TGCGCCAGCAGCTTCGGGACAGGGATGGGGTACGAGCAGTACTTC.

The chain combines TRBV7-8 with TRBJ2-5; D perhaps matches TRBD2 (6 bases). Germline V gene sequence: CDR1 SGHVS, CDR2 FQNEAQ. V dropped 6 bases and J dropped 4 bases, with 21 bases sitting between them. This CDR3 has 16 residues. CDR3 region: CASSPGRRALRETQYF. CDR3 coding DNA: TGTGCCAGCAGTCCTGGGAGGCGGGCCCTTAGAGAGACCCAGTACTTC.

The chain joins TRBV11-3 to TRBJ2-1, with 7 bases that match TRBD2. The CDR3 has 12 residues. The V segment lost 5 bases and the J segment 15 bases; nucleotides outside the gene matches: 10. Germline lookup yields CDR1 SGHNT and CDR2 YENEEA. The CDR3 DNA reads TGTGCCAGCAGCACCCCTGGGGGGGTCCCGTTCTTC. Translated: CASSTPGGVPFF.

The rearrangement uses TRBV11-2 and TRBJ1-2; D gene ambiguous. The germline CDR1 and CDR2 sequences are SGHAT and FQNNGV. CDR3 size: 13 residues. V gave up 3 bases and J gave up 6 bases, with 11 bases separating them. The CDR3 DNA follows: TGTGCCAGCAGCTTCCGGGGAGGGAATGGCTACACCTTC. Translation gives CASSFRGGNGYTF.

The chain links TRBV25-1 to TRBJ2-7; D call uncertain. There are 9 residues in the CDR3. Germline loops: CDR1 MGHDK, CDR2 SYGVNS. The CDR3 DNA is TGTGCGAGGAAGAGCGAGCAGTACTTC. It is translated as CARKSEQYF.

This sequence joins TRBV6-5 and TRBJ1-1, with 9 nucleotides matching TRBD1. After removal of 6 bases from V and 3 bases from J, the junction contained 8 bases not matched to a gene. Germline V gives CDR1 MNHEY, CDR2 SVGAGI. The CDR3 contains 15 residues. The CDR3 reads CASRAGQGWYTEAFF. DNA for the CDR3: TGTGCCAGCAGGGCCGGACAGGGGTGGTACACTGAAGCTTTCTTT.

This clone is termed medium-sized. The chain joins TRBV27 to TRBJ1-5; the D is unclear. The V gene's germline CDR1 is MNHEY and CDR2 SMNVEV (reference sequence). This CDR3 spans 12 amino acids. With 5 bases removed from V and 4 bases from J, the gap between germline ends came to 6 bases. The CDR3 loop reads CASSPQNQPQHF. The CDR3 DNA reads TGTGCCAGCAGTCCCCAGAATCAGCCCCAGCATTTT.

In its sample, this clone was seen once. V and J are TRBV4-2 and TRBJ2-7; 7 nucleotides match TRBD1. This CDR3 is 15 amino acids long. Trimming removed 1 base from V and 2 bases from J; junction bases left unmatched: 5. Germline V gives CDR1 LGHNA, CDR2 YNFKEQ. The CDR3 region has the DNA TGTGCCAGCAGCCAAGCTACGGGACAGACCTACGAGCAGTACTTC. Protein product: CASSQATGQTYEQYF.

The chain has TRBV3-1 (or the pseudogene TRBV3-2) and TRBJ1-4; D is possibly TRBD1 (6 bases). The CDR3 is 11 residues long. The V gene lost 4 bases and the J gene lost 14 bases, with 11 bases spanning the gap. CDR1 and CDR2 from the germline V gene are LGHDT and YNNKEL (reference sequence). The CDR3 nucleotides are TGTGCCAGCAGCCGAGGGGGGGACCTGTTTTTT. Protein sequence: CASSRGGDLFF.

The chain carries TRBV18 and TRBJ2-1; 8 bases align to TRBD1. The CDR3 length is 17 residues. Germline values: CDR1 KGHSH, CDR2 LQKENI. Trimming removed 0 bases from V and 0 bases from J; junction bases left unmatched: 4. CDR3 coding DNA: TGTGCCAGCTCACCACCGGGACAGGTCAGCTCCTACAATGAGCAGTTCTTC. This gives the protein CASSPPGQVSSYNEQFF.

This sequence joins TRBV29-1 and TRBJ2-7, with 8 bases aligning to TRBD1. The germline V gene has CDR1 SQVTM and CDR2 ANQGSEA. V shed 7 bases, J shed 6 bases, and the junction held 8 bases outside the gene matches. The CDR3 has 12 residues. The CDR3 DNA sequence: TGCAGCGCAATAAAACAGGGGGGCGAGCAGTACTTC. Its translation is CSAIKQGGEQYF.

This clone was seen only once. The V call is TRBV6-6, the J call TRBJ1-1; the match to TRBD1 covers 7 bases. This CDR3 spans 15 amino acids. Germline values: CDR1 MNHNY, CDR2 SVGAGI (reference sequence). V shed 4 bases, J shed 1 base, and the junction held 6 bases outside the gene matches. CDR3 nucleotide sequence: TGTGCCAGCAGTTCTGACAGGGTATGGAACACTGAAGCTTTCTTT. This sequence encodes CASSSDRVWNTEAFF.

This rearrangement joins TRBV14 to TRBJ1-1; D gene unclear. The germline V gene has CDR1 SGHDN and CDR2 FVKESK. Trimming took 1 base from V and 1 from J, leaving 7 bases between them. The CDR3 runs to 14 residues. The CDR3 coding sequence is TGTGCCAGCAGCCAAGGTCTCGGGAACACTGAAGCTTTCTTT. Translation: CASSQGLGNTEAFF.

This clone has a handful of counts. The V and J genes are TRBV4-1 and TRBJ2-7; D may be TRBD2 (5 bases). V was cut by 2 bases and J by 4 bases, with 15 bases left in between. Per the germline V gene, CDR1 is MGHRA and CDR2 is YSYEKL. This CDR3 has 15 amino acids. In DNA, the CDR3 is TGCGCCAGCAGCCAACTTCCATTAGCGCCTTACGAGCAGTACTTC. It translates to CASSQLPLAPYEQYF.

V gene TRBV30 combines with J gene TRBJ2-3, with 8 bases fitting TRBD2. The germline V gene encodes CDR1 GTSNPN and CDR2 SVGIG (reference sequence). With 2 bases clipped from V and 2 bases from J, the junction kept 3 bases outside the gene matches. The CDR3 sequence is 14 residues long. The CDR3 loop reads CAWSRGLATDTQYF. In nucleotides, the CDR3 is TGTGCCTGGAGTAGAGGACTAGCCACAGATACGCAGTATTTT.

The V gene is TRBV7-9, the J gene TRBJ2-7, with a possible D match to TRBD1 (6 bases). V lost 4 bases and J lost 6, with 19 bases in between. CDR1 and CDR2 from the germline V gene are SEHNR and FQNEAQ (reference sequence). This CDR3 contains 15 residues. CDR3 DNA: TGTGCCAGCAGCTCATACAGGGAGTGGGGTCGCGAGCAGTACTTC. It encodes CASSSYREWGREQYF.

The J gene is TRBJ1-6, the V gene TRBV6-5; D possibly corresponds to TRBD1 (6 bases). Germline CDR1 and CDR2: MNHEY and SVGAGI. This CDR3 has 14 amino acids. V was trimmed by 3 bases and J by 10 bases, leaving 13 bases between them. The CDR3 nucleotides are TGTGCCAGCAGTTATACAGGGCGAGGCTCACCCCTCCACTTT. Its protein is CASSYTGRGSPLHF.

The chain is built from TRBV12-3 or TRBV12-4 and TRBJ2-1; 11 positions agree with TRBD2. Losses at the gene ends were 3 bases for V and 10 bases for J; bases not matched to a gene: 2. CDR3 length: 13 residues. In nucleotides, the CDR3 is TGTGCCAGCAGTTTGACTAGCGGGGCCGAGCAGTTCTTC. Residues: CASSLTSGAEQFF.

The V and J genes are TRBV3-1 (or the pseudogene TRBV3-2) and TRBJ2-3; unclear D gene. The CDR3 is 16 amino acids. The V gene lost 5 bases and the J gene lost 5 bases, with 20 bases spanning the gap. The germline gives CDR1 LGHDT, CDR2 YNNKEL (reference sequence). CDR3 loop: CASSNHSICMQDTQYF. CDR3 sequence (DNA): TGTGCCAGCAGCAACCACAGTATTTGCATGCAAGATACGCAGTATTTT.

The chain joins TRBV3-1 (or the pseudogene TRBV3-2) to TRBJ1-2; tentative D call: TRBD1 (5 bases). The germline V and J ends were trimmed by 0 bases and 3 bases, with 14 bases remaining between them. CDR1 is LGHDT, CDR2 YNNKEL, per germline (reference sequence). The CDR3 is made up of 16 amino acids. Here the CDR3 DNA reads TGTGCCAGCAGCCAAGATGATTTACGCAGGGACTATGGCTACACCTTC. It is translated as CASSQDDLRRDYGYTF.

The genes are TRBV5-4 and TRBJ2-3; 7 positions match TRBD2. With V trimmed by 4 bases and J by 5 bases, 13 bases remained unmatched. The V gene's germline CDR1 is SGHNT and CDR2 YYREEE (reference sequence). This CDR3 has 16 residues. The CDR3 DNA reads TGTGCCAGCAGCATGGGGGAACTAGCGTCCGTAGATACGCAGTATTTT. Translation: CASSMGELASVDTQYF.

This chain uses TRBV7-8 with TRBJ1-2; 7 bases are a match to TRBD1. V gave up 4 bases and J gave up 2 bases; unmatched junction bases: 4. The length of the CDR3 is 14 residues. Germline V gene data show CDR1 as SGHVS and CDR2 as FQNEAQ. The CDR3 sequence is CASSWGDRNYGYTF. The CDR3 DNA is TGTGCCAGCAGCTGGGGGGACAGAAACTATGGCTACACCTTC.

V gene TRBV13 combines with J gene TRBJ2-7, with D uncertain. With 5 bases removed from V and 5 bases from J, the gap between germline ends came to 16 bases. Per germline, CDR1 PRHDT and CDR2 FYEKMQ (reference sequence). The CDR3 has 14 residues. Written as DNA, the CDR3 is TGTGCCAGCAGCATGTCCCTGTTTTCCGACGAGCAGTACTTC. Translated, it gives CASSMSLFSDEQYF.

This chain connects TRBV21-1 to TRBJ2-7; the table's D call, TRBD2, has no DNA check behind it. TRBV21-1 is designated a pseudogene. The CDR3 sequence is 13 residues long. DNA of the CDR3: TGTGCCAGCAGTCTCAGCGGGATTGGCGAGCAGTACTTC. Its translation is CASSLSGIGEQYF.

The gene calls are TRBV5-1 and TRBJ2-5; D uncertain. CDR1 is SGHRS and CDR2 is YFSETQ in the germline V gene. Trimming took 1 base from V and 0 from J, leaving 7 bases between them. The CDR3 totals 14 residues. This chain's CDR3 is CASSLLSYQETQYF. In DNA form, the CDR3 reads TGCGCCAGCAGCTTGTTATCTTACCAAGAGACCCAGTACTTC.

The chain uses TRBV5-1 and TRBJ2-7, with 7 positions matching TRBD1. The CDR3 is 14 amino acids. The V gene's germline CDR1 is SGHRS and CDR2 YFSETQ. V lost 4 bases to trimming and J lost 2 bases; unmatched junction nucleotides: 6. The CDR3 bases are TGCGCCAGCAGCACGGGGACAGACCCCTACGAGCAGTACTTC. It yields the protein CASSTGTDPYEQYF.